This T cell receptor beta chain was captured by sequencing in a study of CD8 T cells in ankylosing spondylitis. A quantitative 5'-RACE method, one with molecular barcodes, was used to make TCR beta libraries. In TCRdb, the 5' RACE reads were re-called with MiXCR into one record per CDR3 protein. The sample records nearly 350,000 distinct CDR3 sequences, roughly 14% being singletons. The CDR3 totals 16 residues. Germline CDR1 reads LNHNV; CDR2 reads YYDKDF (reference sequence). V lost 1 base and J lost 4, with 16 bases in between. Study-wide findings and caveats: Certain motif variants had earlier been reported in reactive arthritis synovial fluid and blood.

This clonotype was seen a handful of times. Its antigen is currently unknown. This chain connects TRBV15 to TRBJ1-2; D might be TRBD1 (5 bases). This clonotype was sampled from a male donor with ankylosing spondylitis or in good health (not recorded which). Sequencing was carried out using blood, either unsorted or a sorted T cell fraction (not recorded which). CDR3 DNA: TGTGCCACCAGCAGAGGTGACAACCGGAGGGGCTATGGCTACACCTTC. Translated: CATSRGDNRRGYGYTF.